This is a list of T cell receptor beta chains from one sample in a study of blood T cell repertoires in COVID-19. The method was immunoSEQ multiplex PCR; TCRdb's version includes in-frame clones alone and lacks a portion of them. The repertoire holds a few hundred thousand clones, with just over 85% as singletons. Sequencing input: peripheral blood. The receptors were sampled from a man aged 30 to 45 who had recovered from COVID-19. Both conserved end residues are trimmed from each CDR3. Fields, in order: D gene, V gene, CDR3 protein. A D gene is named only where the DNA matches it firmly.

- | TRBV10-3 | AISQVQNTEAF
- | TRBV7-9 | ASGLPLGFDSYYEQY
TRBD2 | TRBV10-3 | AITGGENEQF
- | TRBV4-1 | ASSLLGEVWETQY
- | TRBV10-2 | ASSENQVNYGYT
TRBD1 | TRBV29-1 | SVVGTGNYGYT
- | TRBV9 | ASSVEGGTFETQY
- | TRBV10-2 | ASRIQGRGYGYT
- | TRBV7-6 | ASSFTGMNTEAF
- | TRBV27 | ASSPDWGLQETQY
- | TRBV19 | ASSLGGTQY
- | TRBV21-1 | ASSKDPGAYNSPLH
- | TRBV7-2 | ASSFSLNQPQH